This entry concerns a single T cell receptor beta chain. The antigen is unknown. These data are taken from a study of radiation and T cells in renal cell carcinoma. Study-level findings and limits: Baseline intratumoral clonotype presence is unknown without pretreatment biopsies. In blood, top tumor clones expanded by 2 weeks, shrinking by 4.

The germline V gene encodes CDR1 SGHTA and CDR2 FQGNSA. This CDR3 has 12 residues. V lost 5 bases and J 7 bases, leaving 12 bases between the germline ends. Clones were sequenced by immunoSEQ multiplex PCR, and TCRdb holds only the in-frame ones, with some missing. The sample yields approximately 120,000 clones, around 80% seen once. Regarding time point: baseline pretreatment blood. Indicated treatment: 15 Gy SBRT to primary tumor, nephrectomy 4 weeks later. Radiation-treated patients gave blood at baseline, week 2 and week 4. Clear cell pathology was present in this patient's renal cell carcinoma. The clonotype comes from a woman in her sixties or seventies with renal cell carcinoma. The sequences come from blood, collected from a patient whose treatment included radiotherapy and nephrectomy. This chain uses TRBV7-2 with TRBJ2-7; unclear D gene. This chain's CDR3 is CASSRPPREQYF. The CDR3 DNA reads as TGTGCCAGCAGCCGCCCCCCAAGGGAGCAGTACTTC.